A single sample is the source of the 28 T cell receptor beta chains below, sequenced in a study of Graves' ophthalmopathy and Graves' hyperthyroidism (dated by TCRdb to about 2018). The instrument was an Illumina HiSeq 2000. For repertoire sequencing, the TCR beta CDR3 regions were amplified from RNA transcripts. The first round was an RT-PCR using HTBI primers with the Qiagen OneStep RT-PCR kit, and this first round was followed by a second-round multiplex PCR, then size selection and purification. TCRdb's own reprocessing of the public reads used fastp at Q25 and MiXCR and kept productive beta chains. Each CDR3 protein gets just one entry, which takes the most common genes and DNA from the rows behind it. This sample has 200,000 to 250,000 distinct CDR3 sequences in its table, and 20% to 25% of those were observed once. The ten largest clones add up to approximately 40% of the sample. The sample comprised peripheral blood. The receptors here all came from a woman between 50 and 59 years old with Graves' ophthalmopathy. Donor details come from another sample of the same person, matched by shared clones.

The genes are TRBV18 and TRBJ2-5; 9 bases are shared with TRBD1. The CDR3 is 17 amino acids. Looked up from germline, CDR1 is KGHSH and CDR2 is LQKENI. V was pared by 2 bases and J by 5 bases, with 12 bases of the junction left unmatched. The CDR3 nucleotides are TGTGCCAGCTCACCAAAGAGGTGGACAGGGGTGGTGGAGACCCAGTACTTC. Amino acid sequence: CASSPKRWTGVVETQYF. The full variable domain, its missing parts supplied by reference TRBV18 and TRBJ2-5, is NAGVMQNPRHLVRRRGQEARLRCSPMKGHSHVYWYRQLPEEGLKFMVYLQKENIIDESGMPKERFSAEFPKEGPSILRIQQVVRGDSAAYFCASSPKRWTGVVETQYFGPGTRLLVL.

There are a few counts of this clonotype. The CDR3 reads CSARSLRLAGAPIDTQYF. The CDR3 nucleotides are TGCAGTGCTAGATCCCTTAGACTAGCGGGAGCACCGATAGATACGCAGTATTTT. This chain joins TRBV20-1 and TRBJ2-3; 12 bases agree with TRBD2. The trim removed 2 bases at V and 5 bases at J, leaving 14 bases unmatched. CDR1 and CDR2 (germline): DFQATT, SNEGSKA (reference sequence). The CDR3 consists of 18 residues.

CDR3 in amino acids: CASSPGTSGANVLTF. In DNA form, the CDR3 reads TGTGCCAGTAGTCCTGGGACCTCTGGGGCCAACGTCCTGACTTTC. The chain has TRBV19 and TRBJ2-6, with D perhaps given as TRBD1 or TRBD2 (5 bases each). Trimming removed 5 bases from V and 0 bases from J, with 8 bases in between. In germline, CDR1 is LNHDA, CDR2 SQIVND (reference sequence). This CDR3 spans 15 amino acids.

The gene calls are TRBV27 and TRBJ2-7, with D possibly being TRBD1 (7 bases). Germline V lookup: CDR1 MNHEY, CDR2 SMNVEV (reference sequence). The CDR3 runs 14 residues. Between the trimmed V and J ends, which lost 2 bases and 3 bases, there was a span of 11 bases. The CDR3 region is CASSLQGGRYEQYF. CDR3 nucleotides: TGTGCCAGCAGTTTACAGGGGGGCCGCTACGAGCAGTACTTC.

This clonotype was observed at least ten times. The chain combines TRBV19 with TRBJ1-1; 9 nucleotides match TRBD1. V was clipped by 6 bases and J by 3 bases; unmatched bases: 5. In germline, CDR1 is LNHDA, CDR2 SQIVND (reference sequence). The CDR3 is 14 residues long. Here the CDR3 DNA reads TGTGCCAGTAGAATGACAGGGGGTGACACTGAAGCTTTCTTT. This encodes CASRMTGGDTEAFF.

This clonotype came up many times. V and J are TRBV29-1 and TRBJ2-7; D gene ambiguous. Between the trimmed V and J ends, which lost 5 bases and 1 base, there was a span of 6 bases. The germline CDR1 and CDR2 sequences are SQVTM and ANQGSEA. This CDR3 contains 11 residues. The CDR3 here is CSVWVSYEQYF. The CDR3 DNA reads as TGCAGCGTTTGGGTTTCCTACGAGCAGTACTTC.

This clonotype came up many times. This rearrangement joins TRBV5-1 to TRBJ2-2; TRBD1 agrees at 7 bases. The CDR3 runs 14 residues. J was trimmed by 7 bases and V by 4 bases; bases with no gene match: 7. From germline, CDR1 is SGHRS and CDR2 YFSETQ. The CDR3 sequence is CASSPGTVGGELFF. CDR3 in DNA: TGCGCCAGCAGCCCCGGGACAGTCGGCGGGGAGCTGTTTTTT.

J is TRBJ2-5 and V is TRBV6-1; TRBD1 aligns across 10 bases. Unmatched junction bases numbered 10, after V lost 4 bases and J lost 5 bases. The CDR3 contains 16 residues. CDR1 is MNHNS, CDR2 SASEGT, per germline. The CDR3 coding sequence is TGTGCCAGCAGTGTCGATGGGACAGGGGCCGGGGAGACCCAGTACTTC. It specifies CASSVDGTGAGETQYF.

This rearrangement joins TRBV11-2 to TRBJ1-6; 10 nucleotides match TRBD1. V lost 0 bases, J lost 6 bases, and 5 bases stayed unmatched. CDR1 SGHAT and CDR2 FQNNGV come from the germline V gene. The CDR3 extends over 17 amino acids. CDR3 in DNA: TGTGCCAGCAGCTTAGAACCGGGACAGGGGAGTAATTCACCCCTCCACTTT. It encodes CASSLEPGQGSNSPLHF.

This clonotype showed up just once. The chain uses TRBV5-1 and TRBJ2-4; 9 bases align to TRBD1. With V trimmed by 4 bases and J by 8 bases, 7 bases remained unmatched. This CDR3 has 14 residues. Germline V lookup: CDR1 SGHRS, CDR2 YFSETQ. CDR3: CASSLTGGRDIQYF. The CDR3, as DNA: TGCGCCAGCAGCCTAACAGGGGGCAGGGACATTCAGTACTTC.

In its sample, this clonotype was seen many times. The rearrangement joins TRBV20-1 to TRBJ1-1, with D possibly being TRBD1 (5 bases). Trimming shortened V by 5 bases and J by 6 bases, and 16 bases separated the two germline ends. The CDR3 runs 13 residues. Germline values: CDR1 DFQATT, CDR2 SNEGSKA (reference sequence). CDR3 sequence (DNA): TGCAGTGCTCGCCGGGGGGGGATGGCTGAAGCTTTCTTT. This encodes CSARRGGMAEAFF.

This clonotype has ten or more counts. V and J are TRBV19 and TRBJ2-5; D may be TRBD2 (6 bases). Germline CDR1 and CDR2: LNHDA and SQIVND (reference sequence). The CDR3 covers 14 residues. The germline V and J ends were trimmed by 5 bases and 5 bases, with 15 bases remaining between them. The CDR3 protein is CASSAGFGGETQYF. The DNA for the CDR3 is TGTGCCAGTAGTGCGGGGTTCGGTGGGGAGACCCAGTACTTC.

The rearrangement links TRBV5-4 to TRBJ2-5; 8 bases agree with TRBD2. V trimming: 0 bases; J trimming: 9 bases; junction bases outside the gene matches: 10. The length of the CDR3 is 15 residues. Per germline, CDR1 SGHNT and CDR2 YYREEE (reference sequence). CDR3 DNA: TGTGCCAGCAGCTTGGGGACTAGCCTACAATTGGCCCAGTACTTC. Translation: CASSLGTSLQLAQYF.

This chain connects TRBV6-1 to TRBJ1-2; TRBD1 might be the D (6 bases). Germline V gene sequence: CDR1 MNHNS, CDR2 SASEGT. With 1 base removed from V and 8 bases from J, the gap between germline ends came to 11 bases. CDR3 length equals 13 residues. CDR3 amino acids: CASSEGGTIGYTF. In DNA form, the CDR3 reads TGTGCCAGCAGTGAAGGGGGGACAATCGGCTACACCTTC.

This clonotype appeared many times. The chain employs TRBV19 and TRBJ1-1; no clear D. Germline CDR1 and CDR2: LNHDA and SQIVND (reference sequence). There are 13 residues in the CDR3. V was clipped by 4 bases and J by 0 bases, with 6 bases between them. DNA of the CDR3: TGTGCCAGTAGTACAAGGGTGAACACTGAAGCTTTCTTT. Protein: CASSTRVNTEAFF.

V usage is TRBV12-3 or TRBV12-4 and J usage is TRBJ2-1; D might be TRBD2 (5 bases). This CDR3 spans 15 amino acids. V was pared by 6 bases and J by 6 bases, with 18 bases between. The CDR3 DNA follows: TGTGCCAGCAGCCAAGACCTCGGACTGGGCAATGAGCAGTTCTTC. Protein sequence: CASSQDLGLGNEQFF.

This clonotype has ten or more counts. The rearrangement joins TRBV6-5 to TRBJ2-7; a weak D match, TRBD2 (6 bases). The germline CDR1 and CDR2 sequences are MNHEY and SVGAGI. V was clipped by 6 bases and J by 2 bases, with 14 bases between them. The CDR3 contains 14 residues. The CDR3 loop reads CASRLPGLPYEQYF. DNA for the CDR3: TGTGCCAGCAGACTGCCGGGACTTCCCTACGAGCAGTACTTC.

The chain employs TRBV10-2 and TRBJ2-2; the D gene could be TRBD1 or TRBD2 (5 bases each). Between the trimmed V and J ends, which lost 4 bases and 6 bases, there was a span of 15 bases. The germline V gene has CDR1 WSHSY and CDR2 SAAADI. The CDR3 spans 15 residues. The chain's CDR3 is CASSGSGTWAGELFF. The CDR3 bases are TGCGCCAGCAGTGGGTCAGGGACCTGGGCCGGGGAGCTGTTTTTT.

This clonotype has at least ten counts. The chain employs TRBV19 and TRBJ2-5; D is unresolved. In germline, CDR1 is LNHDA, CDR2 SQIVND (reference sequence). The CDR3 contains 14 residues. V lost 3 bases and J lost 5, with 13 bases in between. The CDR3 nucleotides read TGTGCCAGTAGTATGGCCCCGCTGGTGGAGACCCAGTACTTC. This codes for CASSMAPLVETQYF.

This clonotype was seen repeatedly, ten times or more. The chain carries TRBV4-1 and TRBJ2-4; TRBD2 might be the D (6 bases). This CDR3 is 15 amino acids long. V was cut by 4 bases and J by 0 bases, with 10 bases left in between. Germline CDR1 reads MGHRA; CDR2 reads YSYEKL. CDR3 protein: CASSRGELAKNIQYF. The CDR3 DNA sequence: TGCGCCAGCAGCCGGGGGGAACTAGCCAAAAACATTCAGTACTTC.

There are many counts of this clonotype. The J gene is TRBJ2-5, the V gene TRBV29-1, with TRBD2 matching 9 bases. CDR3 length equals 14 residues. J was trimmed by 5 bases and V by 3 bases; bases with no gene match: 7. Germline V gene sequence: CDR1 SQVTM, CDR2 ANQGSEA. The CDR3 bases are TGCAGCGTTGAGGCGGGAGGGGTAGAGGAGACCCAGTACTTC. Translated: CSVEAGGVEETQYF.

In this sample, this clonotype turned up many times. The chain's CDR3 is CASSEASRNQPQHF. CDR3 in DNA: TGTGCCAGCAGTGAAGCTTCCAGGAATCAGCCCCAGCATTTT. The chain has TRBV6-1 and TRBJ1-5; no reliable D call. Germline V gene data show CDR1 as MNHNS and CDR2 as SASEGT. V lost 0 bases and J 4 bases, leaving 7 bases between the germline ends. This CDR3 has 14 residues.

In its sample, this clonotype was seen once. This clone may be a read error of a much larger clone one base away. The chain employs TRBV12-5 and TRBJ2-7; D remains ambiguous. The CDR3 has 13 residues. Germline V lookup: CDR1 LGHNT, CDR2 FRNRAP. Trimming removed 2 bases from V and 3 bases from J, with 8 bases in between. The CDR3 region has the DNA TGTGCTAGTGGTTTGCCTAGTATCTACGAGCAGTACTTC. Protein sequence: CASGLPSIYEQYF.

V gene TRBV19 combines with J gene TRBJ1-1; D gene uncertain. Germline CDR1 LNHDA, CDR2 SQIVND (reference sequence). The CDR3 contains 13 residues. The ends were cut back, 3 bases at V and 5 bases at J, with 10 bases in the middle. The DNA for the CDR3 is TGTGCCAGTAGTATGGGAGCCAAGACTGAAGCTTTCTTT. Protein: CASSMGAKTEAFF.

This clonotype was recorded at least ten times. The gene calls are TRBV27 and TRBJ2-7; D is possibly TRBD1 (6 bases). CDR3 length equals 14 residues. Between the trimmed V and J ends, which lost 2 bases and 3 bases, there was a span of 11 bases. Germline V lookup: CDR1 MNHEY, CDR2 SMNVEV (reference sequence). The CDR3 loop reads CASSLGTNYYEQYF. Written as DNA, the CDR3 is TGTGCCAGCAGTTTAGGGACAAACTACTACGAGCAGTACTTC.

The chain joins TRBV5-1 to TRBJ2-5, with a weak D call TRBD1 (6 bases). Trimming took 3 bases from V and 5 from J, leaving 23 bases between them. Germline assignment: CDR1 SGHRS and CDR2 YFSETQ. The length of the CDR3 is 17 residues. CDR3 sequence reads: CASSSGKGGVQGETQYF. The CDR3 DNA follows: TGCGCCAGCAGCTCTGGGAAAGGGGGAGTACAGGGCGAGACCCAGTACTTC.

This clonotype was observed a few times. J is TRBJ2-7 and V is TRBV30; D ambiguous. The V gene lost 2 bases and the J gene lost 3 bases, with 14 bases spanning the gap. This CDR3 is 14 amino acids long. Germline CDR1 reads GTSNPN; CDR2 reads SVGIG (reference sequence). This CDR3 reads CAWSSDIAVYEQYF. CDR3 sequence (DNA): TGTGCCTGGAGTTCAGACATAGCAGTCTACGAGCAGTACTTC.

A single count supports this clonotype. CDR3 region: CASSPLDGSNTEAFF. The CDR3 DNA follows: TGTGCCAGCTCACCCTTGGACGGCTCGAACACTGAAGCTTTCTTT. V is TRBV18 and J is TRBJ1-1; D ambiguous. The germline V and J ends were trimmed by 3 bases and 1 base, with 12 bases remaining between them. CDR3 size: 15 residues. The germline gives CDR1 KGHSH, CDR2 LQKENI.